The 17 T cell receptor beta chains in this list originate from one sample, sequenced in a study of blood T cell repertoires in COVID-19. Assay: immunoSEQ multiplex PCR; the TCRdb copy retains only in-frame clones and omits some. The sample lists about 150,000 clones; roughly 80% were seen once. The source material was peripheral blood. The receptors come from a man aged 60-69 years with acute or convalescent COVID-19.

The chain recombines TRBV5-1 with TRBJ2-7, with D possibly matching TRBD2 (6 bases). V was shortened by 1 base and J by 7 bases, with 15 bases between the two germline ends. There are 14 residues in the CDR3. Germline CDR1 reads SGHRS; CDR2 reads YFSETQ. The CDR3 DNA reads TGCGCCAGCAGCTTGAGAGCCGACCGGGGGGAGCAGTACTTC. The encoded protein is CASSLRADRGEQYF.

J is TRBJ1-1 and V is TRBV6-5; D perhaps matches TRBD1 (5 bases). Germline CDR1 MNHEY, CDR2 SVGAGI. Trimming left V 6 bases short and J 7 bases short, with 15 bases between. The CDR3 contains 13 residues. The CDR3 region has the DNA TGTGCCAGCAGGCGGGGGGTGAGTGTTGAAGCTTTCTTT. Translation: CASRRGVSVEAFF.

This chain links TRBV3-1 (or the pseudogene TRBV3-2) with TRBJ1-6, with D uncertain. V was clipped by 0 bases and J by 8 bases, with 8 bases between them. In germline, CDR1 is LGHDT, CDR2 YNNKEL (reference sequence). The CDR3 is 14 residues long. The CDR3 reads CASSQEARYSPLHF. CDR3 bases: TGTGCCAGCAGCCAAGAAGCCCGTTATTCACCCCTCCACTTT.

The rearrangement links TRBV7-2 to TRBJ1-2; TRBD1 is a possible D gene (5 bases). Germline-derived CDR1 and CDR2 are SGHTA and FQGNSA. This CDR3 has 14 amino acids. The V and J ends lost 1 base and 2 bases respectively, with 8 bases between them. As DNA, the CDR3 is TGTGCCAGCAGCTTAGAGACAGAGAACTATGGCTACACCTTC. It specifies CASSLETENYGYTF. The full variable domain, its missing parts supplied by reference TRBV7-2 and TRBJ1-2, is GAGVSQSPSNKVTEKGKDVELRCDPISGHTALYWYRQSLGQGLEFLIYFQGNSAPDKSGLPSDRFSAERTGGSVSTLTIQRTQQEDSAVYLCASSLETENYGYTFGSGTRLTVV.

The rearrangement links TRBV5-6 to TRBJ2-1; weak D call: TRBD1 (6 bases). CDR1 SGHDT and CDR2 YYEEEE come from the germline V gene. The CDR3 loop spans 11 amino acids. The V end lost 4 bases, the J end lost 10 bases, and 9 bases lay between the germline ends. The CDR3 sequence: CASSLDREQFF. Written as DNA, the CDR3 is TGTGCCAGCAGCCTAGACAGGGAGCAGTTCTTC.

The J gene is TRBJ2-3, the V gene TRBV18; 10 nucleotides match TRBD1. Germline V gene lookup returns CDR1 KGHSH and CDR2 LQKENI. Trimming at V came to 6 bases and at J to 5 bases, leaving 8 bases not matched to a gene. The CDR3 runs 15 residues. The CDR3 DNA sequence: TGTGCCAGCTCCGTTGGACAGGGGGGTGGAGATACGCAGTATTTT. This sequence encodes CASSVGQGGGDTQYF. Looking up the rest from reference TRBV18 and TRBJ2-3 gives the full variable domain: NAGVMQNPRHLVRRRGQEARLRCSPMKGHSHVYWYRQLPEEGLKFMVYLQKENIIDESGMPKERFSAEFPKEGPSILRIQQVVRGDSAAYFCASSVGQGGGDTQYFGPGTRLTVL.

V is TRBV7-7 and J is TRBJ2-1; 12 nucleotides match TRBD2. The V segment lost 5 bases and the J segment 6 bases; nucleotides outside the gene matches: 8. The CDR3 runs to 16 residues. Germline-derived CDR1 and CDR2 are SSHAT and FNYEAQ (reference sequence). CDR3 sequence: CASSRGGTSGFNEQFF. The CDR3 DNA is TGTGCCAGCAGCCGGGGGGGGACTAGCGGGTTCAATGAGCAGTTCTTC.

Written as DNA, the CDR3 is TGTGCCGAAAGCTACGGGAATGGCTACACCTTC. It yields the protein CAESYGNGYTF. The V call is TRBV2, the J call TRBJ1-2; D is uncertain. In germline, CDR1 is SNHLY, CDR2 FYNNEI. V was cut by 11 bases and J by 6 bases, with 13 bases left in between. The CDR3 is 11 amino acids. The whole variable domain, filled in from reference TRBV2 and TRBJ1-2, reads EPEVTQTPSHQVTQMGQEVILRCVPISNHLYFYWYRQILGQKVEFLVSFYNNEISEKSEIFDDQFSVERPDGSNFTLKIRSTKLEDSAMYFCAESYGNGYTFGSGTRLTVV.

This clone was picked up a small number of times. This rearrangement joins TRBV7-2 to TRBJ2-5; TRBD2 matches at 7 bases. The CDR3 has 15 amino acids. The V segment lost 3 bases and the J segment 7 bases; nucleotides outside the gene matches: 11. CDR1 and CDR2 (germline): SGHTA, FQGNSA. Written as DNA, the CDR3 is TGTGCCAGCAGCTTTGAGGCGGGAGTAATTAGGACCCAGTACTTC. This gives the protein CASSFEAGVIRTQYF.

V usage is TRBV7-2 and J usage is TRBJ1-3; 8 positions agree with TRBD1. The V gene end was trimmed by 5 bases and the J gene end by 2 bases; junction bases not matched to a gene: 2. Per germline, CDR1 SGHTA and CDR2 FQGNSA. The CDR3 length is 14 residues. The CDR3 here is CASSPTGAGNTIYF. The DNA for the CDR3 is TGTGCCAGCAGCCCGACAGGGGCTGGAAACACCATATATTTT.

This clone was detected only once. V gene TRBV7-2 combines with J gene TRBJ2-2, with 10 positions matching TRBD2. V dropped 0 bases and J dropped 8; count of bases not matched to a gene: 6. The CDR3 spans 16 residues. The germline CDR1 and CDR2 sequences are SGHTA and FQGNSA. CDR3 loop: CASSLAPSGGQGELFF. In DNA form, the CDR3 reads TGTGCCAGCAGCTTAGCGCCTAGCGGGGGCCAGGGGGAGCTGTTTTTT.

The CDR3 DNA reads as TGTGCCAGCAGCCCACGAGCGGGCGAGACAGCTTTCTTT. The encoded protein is CASSPRAGETAFF. The chain joins TRBV9 to TRBJ1-1, with D hard to call. The CDR3 runs to 13 residues. The germline gives CDR1 SGDLS, CDR2 YYNGEE. V was clipped by 4 bases and J by 10 bases, with 17 bases between them. Complete variable domain (other parts from reference TRBV9 and TRBJ1-1): DSGVTQTPKHLITATGQRVTLRCSPRSGDLSVYWYQQSLDQGLQFLIQYYNGEERAKGNILERFSAQQFPDLHSELNLSSLELGDSALYFCASSPRAGETAFFGQGTRLTVV.

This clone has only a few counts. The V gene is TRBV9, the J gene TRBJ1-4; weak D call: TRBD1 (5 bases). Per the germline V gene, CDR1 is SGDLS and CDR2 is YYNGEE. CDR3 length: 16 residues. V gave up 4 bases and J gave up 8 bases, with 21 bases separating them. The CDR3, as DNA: TGTGCCAGCAGCTTCGGAACAGGTGGAGAAGGGGAAAAACTGTTTTTT. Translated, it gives CASSFGTGGEGEKLFF.

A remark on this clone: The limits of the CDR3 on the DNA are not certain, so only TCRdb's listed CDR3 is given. The CDR3 protein is CASSYFGPQETQYF. The genes are TRBV6-2 or TRBV6-3 and TRBJ2-5; TRBD1, the table's D call, was not compared with the DNA. The CDR3 spans 14 residues, counting both ends. CDR1 and CDR2 (germline): MNHEY, SVGEGT.

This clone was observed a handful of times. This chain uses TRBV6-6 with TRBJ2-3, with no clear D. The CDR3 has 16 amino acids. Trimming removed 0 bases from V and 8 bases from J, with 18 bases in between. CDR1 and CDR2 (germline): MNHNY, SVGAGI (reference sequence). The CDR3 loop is CASSYSISLSVGTQYF. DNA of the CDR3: TGTGCCAGCAGTTACTCGATATCTCTATCCGTTGGTACGCAGTATTTT.

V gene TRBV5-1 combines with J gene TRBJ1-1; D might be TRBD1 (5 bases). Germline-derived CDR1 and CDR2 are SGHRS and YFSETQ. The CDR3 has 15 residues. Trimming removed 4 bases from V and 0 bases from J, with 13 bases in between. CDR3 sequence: CASSQGGLMNTEAFF. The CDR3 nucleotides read TGCGCCAGCAGCCAGGGCGGTCTAATGAACACTGAAGCTTTCTTT.

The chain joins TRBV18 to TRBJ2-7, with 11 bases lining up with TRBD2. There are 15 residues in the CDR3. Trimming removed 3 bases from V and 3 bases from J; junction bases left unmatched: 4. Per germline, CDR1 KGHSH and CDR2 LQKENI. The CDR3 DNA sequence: TGTGCCAGCTCACCGGGACTAGCGGCCGACTACGAGCAGTACTTC. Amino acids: CASSPGLAADYEQYF.